A selection of T cell receptor beta chains follows, all from one sample in a study of T cells after yellow fever vaccination. TCRdb ran MiXCR on the 5' RACE reads and lists one entry per CDR3 protein. Of about 30,000 distinct CDR3 sequences listed, approximately 4.4% are singletons. This specimen was CD8+ T cells sorted from PBMCs, taken 5 days after the yellow fever booster vaccination. Receptors originate from a man aged 25-45 years who received the YFV17D yellow fever vaccine. The conserved cysteine and the conserved F or W are not part of the CDR3 here.

v_gene | len | CDR3aa
TRBV24-1 | 10 | ATSDPKGAQY
TRBV12-3/TRBV12-4 | 15 | ASSRPAGGPLNNEQF
TRBV7-2 | 13 | ASSWTSGRMDTQY
TRBV12-3/TRBV12-4 | 12 | ASTPGTGNYEQY
TRBV7-9 | 14 | ASSTRGGSSYNEQF
TRBV7-9 | 13 | ASSKLGDSNYGYT
TRBV5-1 | 14 | ASSLGDRANTGELF
TRBV12-3/TRBV12-4 | 11 | ASSPGFGYEQY
TRBV15 | 13 | ATSSRASGAYEQY
TRBV4-2 | 16 | ASSQGTSGIPSTDTQY
TRBV11-3 | 12 | ASSSRDSQETQY
TRBV7-2 | 12 | ASSAWGSYNEQF
TRBV20-1 | 10 | TFLWGNTEAF
TRBV6-5 | 10 | ASSPPLGEQF
TRBV5-1 | 12 | ASTYRDATYEQY
TRBV10-1 | 12 | ASSDYGQGDEQY
TRBV9 | 10 | ASSPQLGEQF
TRBV7-9 | 13 | ASSLELSVEETQY
TRBV4-3 | 17 | ASSQGVGTGDSGANVLT
TRBV7-9 | 11 | ATVDPPRGEQY
TRBV9 | 12 | ASSAGGPYNEQF
TRBV9 | 13 | ASSVAGTGEYEQY
TRBV18 | 15 | ASSPSGSGSPSYEQY
TRBV7-9 | 14 | ATVGERAGLTDTQY
TRBV4-3 | 12 | ASSQGTVNTEAF
TRBV14 | 11 | ASSQFLANEQY
TRBV10-3 | 13 | AISEQDAGDHEQY
TRBV7-8 | 12 | ASSPYGRVGELF
TRBV6-5 | 12 | ASSYGGSKNIQY
TRBV7-2 | 10 | ASSLLPVEQF
TRBV20-1 | 13 | SARDLAGAPDTQY
TRBV20-1 | 12 | SAINRGGYTEAF
TRBV12-3/TRBV12-4 | 11 | ASSPGGIRGYT
TRBV27 | 12 | ASSFGGGLVEQY
TRBV24-1 | 13 | ATSDLFTGTGELF
TRBV7-6 | 11 | ASSLASLYEQY
TRBV10-2 | 20 | ASSEPYKRLAESRFAQETQY
TRBV12-3/TRBV12-4 | 13 | ASSYEGRRQETQY
TRBV7-2 | 12 | ASSLSGRGTEAF
TRBV20-1 | 12 | SARAWDRQAEQY
TRBV27 | 12 | ASSLMGQGYEQY
TRBV29-1 | 14 | SVQPPSGGALDEQF
TRBV20-1 | 14 | SARAGDRSLTDTQY
TRBV5-1 | 10 | ASSQGTGELF
TRBV13 | 12 | ASREQGFGGELF
TRBV27 | 17 | ASRTIFGQSAATNEKLF
TRBV5-1 | 13 | ASSLGTSGSWEQF
TRBV28 | 15 | ASSFYSGSHNADTQY
TRBV5-1 | 15 | ASSSFSGGSSYNEQF
TRBV2 | 8 | ASTHDTQY
TRBV10-3 | 11 | AISESRGNEQF